Listed below are T cell receptor beta chains from one sample, sequenced in a study of T-cell memory formation after mild COVID-19. Each CDR3 protein is one row after TCRdb ran MiXCR on the 5' RACE reads. Of under 150,000 distinct CDR3 sequences in the sample, approximately 21% were seen once. The sequenced material came from PBMCs or a T cell subset sorted from them (not recorded which). These TCRs come from a man between 18 and 29 years old who had mild COVID-19 (a few samples of this study predate the infection). Cell type and time point are not known. The CDR3 runs from the conserved cysteine through the conserved F or W. A D gene is named only where the DNA matches it firmly. Expanded clones get a size class; other rows say once, few or many, or leave the size out.

clone_size	d_call	v_call	j_call	cdr3_aa	cdr3_nt
few	NA	TRBV5-6	TRBJ1-6	CASSLGLPQSRLSPLHF	TGTGCCAGCAGCTTGGGCCTCCCGCAGTCACGTCTATCACCCCTCCACTTT
many	NA	TRBV5-6	TRBJ2-1	CASSPTEYNEQFF	TGTGCCAGCAGCCCGACGGAGTACAATGAGCAGTTCTTC
NA	TRBD1	TRBV5-1	TRBJ2-2	CASSPPGTGATGELFF	TGCGCCAGCAGCCCCCCAGGGACAGGGGCCACCGGGGAGCTGTTTTTT
NA	NA	TRBV2	TRBJ2-3	CASSEETRAGDTQYF	TGTGCCAGCAGTGAAGAGACCCGGGCAGGAGATACGCAGTATTTT
few	NA	TRBV7-2	TRBJ2-1	CASSLLIRGWDEQFF	TGTGCCAGCAGCTTATTGATTAGGGGATGGGATGAGCAGTTCTTC
few	NA	TRBV27	TRBJ2-3	CASTWGGGTDTQYF	TGTGCCAGCACCTGGGGGGGCGGCACAGATACGCAGTATTTT
few	NA	TRBV5-1	TRBJ2-5	CASSLAGGDQETQYF	TGCGCCAGCAGCTTGGCCGGCGGGGACCAAGAGACCCAGTACTTC
few	TRBD1	TRBV5-6	TRBJ2-7	CASSLWTGVNEQYF	TGTGCCAGCAGCTTGTGGACAGGGGTTAACGAGCAGTACTTC
NA	TRBD2	TRBV28	TRBJ2-5	CASSRLGGDETQYF	TGTGCCAGCAGCCGCCTGGGGGGGGATGAGACCCAGTACTTC
NA	NA	TRBV5-4	TRBJ1-2	CASSLVGGAYGYTF	TGTGCCAGCAGCTTGGTCGGGGGTGCCTATGGCTACACCTTC
NA	NA	TRBV7-8	TRBJ2-3	CASSEVGASTDTQYF	TGTGCCAGCAGCGAAGTGGGGGCCAGCACAGATACGCAGTATTTT
few	TRBD2	TRBV7-2	TRBJ2-3	CASSLVAGSTDTQYF	TGTGCCAGCAGCTTAGTAGCGGGGAGCACAGATACGCAGTATTTT
few	TRBD1	TRBV7-2	TRBJ1-2	CASSPTGSLDYGYTF	TGTGCCAGCAGCCCGACAGGGTCGCTAGACTATGGCTACACCTTC
NA	NA	TRBV7-9	TRBJ1-4	CASSLATTLDPNEKLFF	TGTGCCAGCAGCTTAGCGACAACGTTGGACCCTAATGAAAAACTGTTTTTT
NA	NA	TRBV12-3/TRBV12-4	TRBJ2-7	CASRDLGDGEQYF	TGTGCCAGCAGGGACCTGGGGGACGGTGAGCAGTACTTC
NA	NA	TRBV27	TRBJ1-1	CASSLSSVTEAFF	TGTGCCAGCAGTTTATCGTCGGTCACTGAAGCTTTCTTT
once	NA	TRBV2	TRBJ2-1	CASSGGRSSYNEQFF	TGTGCCAGCAGTGGTGGGAGGAGCTCCTACAATGAGCAGTTCTTC
many	TRBD2	TRBV28	TRBJ2-7	CASLEAGGRPTEQYF	TGTGCCAGCCTCGAAGCGGGGGGACGGCCTACGGAGCAGTACTTC
few	NA	TRBV29-1	TRBJ1-2	CSVELAGDYGYTF	TGCAGCGTTGAATTGGCAGGAGACTATGGCTACACCTTC
NA	TRBD2	TRBV10-3	TRBJ2-5	CAIKGLAGAGSETQYF	TGTGCCATCAAGGGACTAGCGGGGGCCGGGTCGGAGACCCAGTACTTC
few	TRBD1	TRBV12-3/TRBV12-4	TRBJ1-1	CASSFVDRGLKEAFF	TGTGCCAGCAGTTTCGTGGACAGGGGATTGAAGGAAGCTTTCTTT
few	NA	TRBV4-1	TRBJ2-5	CASRGGGETQYF	TGCGCCAGCCGCGGCGGCGGAGAGACCCAGTACTTC
NA	TRBD2	TRBV20-1	TRBJ2-5	CSARDPLAGEMETQYF	TGCAGTGCTAGAGATCCTCTAGCGGGGGAGATGGAGACCCAGTACTTC
NA	TRBD2	TRBV11-3	TRBJ2-3	CASGLAGITDTQYF	TGTGCAAGTGGACTAGCGGGGATCACAGATACGCAGTATTTT
few	TRBD1	TRBV12-3/TRBV12-4	TRBJ1-4	CASRKGQGAFEKLFF	TGTGCCAGCAGGAAAGGACAGGGGGCATTTGAAAAACTGTTTTTT
NA	NA	TRBV14	TRBJ1-2	CASSPGENRVHGYTF	TGTGCCAGCAGCCCTGGAGAAAACAGGGTTCATGGCTACACCTTC
NA	NA	TRBV7-9	TRBJ2-5	CASSPDGAGQETQYF	TGTGCCAGCAGCCCGGACGGGGCCGGGCAAGAGACCCAGTACTTC
NA	NA	TRBV12-3/TRBV12-4	TRBJ1-1	CASSLAGARTEAFF	TGTGCCAGCAGTTTAGCGGGGGCGAGGACTGAAGCTTTCTTT
many	NA	TRBV6-5	TRBJ1-1	CASSYTGNTEAFF	TGTGCCAGCAGTTACACGGGGAACACTGAAGCTTTCTTT
NA	TRBD1	TRBV29-1	TRBJ2-1	CSVEDGRGRDNEQFF	TGCAGCGTTGAAGACGGCAGGGGGCGCGACAATGAGCAGTTCTTC
NA	TRBD1	TRBV28	TRBJ2-7	CASRLGTGGFYEQYF	TGTGCCAGCAGACTAGGGACAGGGGGCTTCTACGAGCAGTACTTC
NA	NA	TRBV29-1	TRBJ1-1	CSVEQLNTEAFF	TGCAGCGTTGAACAGTTGAACACTGAAGCTTTCTTT
NA	NA	TRBV20-1	TRBJ1-1	CSARDQISWGAEAFF	TGCAGTGCTAGAGATCAAATATCCTGGGGGGCTGAAGCTTTCTTT
NA	NA	TRBV6-5	TRBJ1-3	CASSIGGSGNTIYF	TGTGCCAGCAGTATCGGGGGCTCTGGAAACACCATATATTTT
few	TRBD2	TRBV5-1	TRBJ2-5	CASSDGTRGGETQYF	TGCGCCAGCAGCGACGGGACTAGGGGTGGGGAGACCCAGTACTTC
few	NA	TRBV27	TRBJ1-5	CASGNQPQHF	TGTGCCAGCGGCAATCAGCCCCAGCATTTT
NA	TRBD2	TRBV6-5	TRBJ2-7	CASSRLAGAAYEQYF	TGTGCCAGCAGCCGACTAGCGGGGGCAGCCTACGAGCAGTACTTC
NA	TRBD1	TRBV6-5	TRBJ1-2	CASNPTGLVNGYTF	TGTGCCAGCAATCCGACAGGGCTTGTCAATGGCTACACCTTC
few	TRBD1	TRBV25-1	TRBJ2-7	CASSQGGWEQYF	TGTGCCAGCAGCCAAGGGGGCTGGGAGCAGTACTTC
NA	TRBD1	TRBV4-3	TRBJ1-6	CASSQDGTGYSPLHF	TGCGCCAGCAGCCAAGACGGGACAGGCTATTCACCCCTCCACTTT
NA	NA	TRBV15	TRBJ2-5	CATSRDRASQETQYF	TGTGCCACCAGCAGAGATCGGGCTAGCCAAGAGACCCAGTACTTC
NA	NA	TRBV6-5	TRBJ1-1	CASSSTTRRGFTEAFF	TGTGCCAGCAGCTCGACGACGAGGCGGGGGTTTACTGAAGCTTTCTTT
NA	NA	TRBV13	TRBJ1-1	CASSPLKSEAFF	TGTGCCAGCAGCCCCCTCAAGTCTGAAGCTTTCTTT
NA	NA	TRBV14	TRBJ1-2	CASSQEVWAPNYGYTF	TGTGCCAGCAGCCAAGAAGTGTGGGCCCCCAACTATGGCTACACCTTC
few	NA	TRBV6-5	TRBJ1-1	CASSYGANAAEAFF	TGTGCCAGCAGTTACGGCGCAAACGCTGCTGAAGCTTTCTTT
few	NA	TRBV7-9	TRBJ2-4	CASSLGGKPDIQYF	TGTGCCAGCAGCTTAGGTGGCAAGCCAGACATTCAGTACTTC
many	NA	TRBV4-3	TRBJ2-7	CASSQGRASLYEQYF	TGCGCCAGCAGCCAAGGACGGGCGTCCCTCTACGAGCAGTACTTC
few	NA	TRBV20-1	TRBJ1-6	CSAKARDRSPLHF	TGCAGTGCCAAGGCCCGTGATCGGTCACCCCTCCACTTT
NA	TRBD1	TRBV4-1	TRBJ1-1	CASSQEGTANTEAFF	TGCGCCAGCAGCCAAGAGGGGACAGCGAACACTGAAGCTTTCTTT
NA	TRBD2	TRBV3-1	TRBJ2-5	CASSQGFGGTRRETQYF	TGTGCCAGCAGCCAAGGTTTCGGCGGGACTAGACGCGAGACCCAGTACTTC